This TCR beta chain was documented in a study of blood T cell repertoires in COVID-19. In the study overall: PBMCs, B-cell-depleted T cells, or T cells were the source of the cDNA or gDNA that made up the material.

The CDR3 runs to 13 residues. V gave up 4 bases and J gave up 4 bases, with 10 bases separating them. The V gene's germline CDR1 is SNHLY and CDR2 FYNNEI. Sequencing was performed with immunoSEQ multiplex PCR; in TCRdb, only in-frame clones are kept and a portion is missing. The data show 250,000 to 300,000 clones, with 80% to 90% seen just once and 12% held by the top ten. Patients at the Seattle site were enrolled during active infection and followed longitudinally. The rearrangement links TRBV2 to TRBJ2-5, with TRBD2 as a possible D gene (5 bases). The receptor was derived from a woman aged 30 to 39 with COVID-19, enrolled during active disease. Source material: peripheral blood. CDR3 loop: CASSADLGETQYF. The CDR3 nucleotides read TGTGCCAGCAGTGCGGACTTGGGAGAGACCCAGTACTTC.